The source of this TCR beta chain is a study of CD8 T cells in Susac syndrome. With random hexamers, roughly 0.45 to 1 ug RNA was reverse transcribed. TCRdb re-analysed the immunoSEQ multiplex PCR reads in MiXCR, keeping a single row per CDR3 protein. The table has roughly 170,000 distinct CDR3 sequences, approximately 95% seen once. Looked up from germline, CDR1 is SGHVS and CDR2 is FQNEAQ. V was cut by 1 base and J by 6 bases, with 12 bases left in between. The CDR3 has 14 amino acids. This chain uses TRBV7-8 with TRBJ1-2; no clear D. The sequence derives from a human donor with multiple sclerosis. Specimen: CD4+ T cells from PBMCs. This CDR3 reads CASSLGRMADGYTF. The CDR3, as DNA: TGTGCCAGCAGCTTAGGACGGATGGCGGATGGCTACACCTTC. Full variable domain (missing parts from reference TRBV7-8 and TRBJ1-2): GAGVSQSPRYKVAKRGQDVALRCDPISGHVSLFWYQQALGQGPEFLTYFQNEAQLDKSGLPSDRFFAERPEGSVSTLKIQRTQQEDSAVYLCASSLGRMADGYTFGSGTRLTVV.